What follows describes a single T cell receptor (beta chain). The target antigen is unknown. The data were obtained in a study of T cell repertoires in cytomegalovirus infection. Germline CDR1 MNHEY, CDR2 SMNVEV (reference sequence). Deletions cut 0 bases from V and 5 bases from J, with 9 bases between. This CDR3 spans 14 amino acids. Each CDR3 protein is one row after TCRdb ran MiXCR on the reads. The sample lists 86,000 or so distinct CDR3 sequences, 20% to 30% occurring once. The receptor's source is a human donor in good health (CMV status not recorded). Some clones in this sample may be carry-over from other donors' samples. The chain employs TRBV27 and TRBJ2-3; D is perhaps TRBD2 (6 bases). Specimen: CD8+ T cells from cultured PBMCs, collected from culture after CMV antigen stimulation. The CDR3 region is CASSLSYSGDTQYF. CDR3 bases: TGTGCCAGCAGTTTATCCTATAGCGGAGATACGCAGTATTTT.